This T cell receptor (beta chain) was sequenced during a study of CD4 T cell repertoires in COVID-19. Study background: Other coronavirus spike proteins restimulated relabeled CFSE-low cells expanded with IL-2 for 10 days.

Generated by immunoSEQ multiplex PCR, the TCRdb table keeps only in-frame clones and is missing some. The sample includes approximately 22,000 clones, roughly 87% of them seen just once. V was clipped by 5 bases and J by 6 bases; unmatched bases: 2. Germline CDR1 reads LNHDA; CDR2 reads SQIVND (reference sequence). The CDR3 extends over 12 amino acids. Sequencing was done directly on freshly isolated, uncultured memory T cells. Findings of the study overall: Between about 6 and 28% of SARS-CoV-2 clonotypes also appeared in SARS-CoV and/or HKU1 spike cultures. Suggested intraclonal diversification: top SARS-CoV-2-reactive clonotypes appeared in two or three memory subsets.

With regard to this clone: No antigen is known for it.

This sequence joins TRBV19 and TRBJ2-7, with TRBD1 matching 9 bases. The starting material was central memory CD4+ T cells from blood, obtained before the COVID-19 pandemic. The clonotype comes from a human donor who had COVID-19. CDR3 amino acids: CASSQTGGEQYF. CDR3 coding DNA: TGTGCCAGTAGTCAGACAGGGGGCGAGCAGTACTTC.